The entry below describes one TCR beta chain. Its specificity is unknown. The germline V gene has CDR1 SNHLY and CDR2 FYNNEI. The CDR3 loop spans 13 amino acids. V shed 4 bases and J shed 2 bases, with 8 bases lying between them. The data are from a study of cytomegalovirus exposure and HLA in healthy donors. Turning to the study itself: An earlier analysis found some 120 million unique TCR beta sequences from 200 million or so T cells. Findings and caveats of the study: Among TCR beta chains, those listed as cytomegalovirus-associated numbered some 170.

This PCR relied on a set of 60 Vbeta primers and 13 Jbeta primers. Assay: immunoSEQ multiplex PCR; the TCRdb copy retains only in-frame clones and omits some. The listing records more than 90,000 clones. The sample taken for sequencing was PBMCs. V is TRBV2 and J is TRBJ2-5; D gene unclear. This TCR was sampled from a man aged 30-40 years in good health and CMV-seronegative. The CDR3 protein is CASSGGMQETQYF. CDR3 DNA sequence: TGTGCCAGCAGTGGAGGTATGCAAGAGACCCAGTACTTC.